The 32 T cell receptor beta chains given below trace back to one sample, sequenced in a study of T-cell memory formation after mild COVID-19. TCRdb re-called the 5' RACE reads with MiXCR, one entry per CDR3 protein. The sample consists of around 300,000 distinct CDR3 sequences, approximately 15% of them appearing once. Sequencing was carried out using PBMCs or a T cell subset sorted from them (not recorded which). The origin of the receptors is a man between 18 and 29 years old who had mild COVID-19 (a few samples of this study predate the infection). Cell type and time point are not known.

This clonotype appeared a few times. The gene calls are TRBV5-1 and TRBJ2-3, with TRBD2 matching over 15 bases. Germline CDR1 reads SGHRS; CDR2 reads YFSETQ. J lost 5 bases, V lost 4 bases, and 2 bases had no gene match. This CDR3 region has 15 residues. For the CDR3, the DNA is TGCGCCAGCAGCGGACTAGCGGGGGGGCAAGATACGCAGTATTTT. Translation gives CASSGLAGGQDTQYF.

This clonotype was detected only a few times. This rearrangement joins TRBV2 to TRBJ2-2; D gene ambiguous. Trimming cost V 4 bases and J 8 bases, with 8 bases left between them. Germline V gives CDR1 SNHLY, CDR2 FYNNEI. This CDR3 comprises 12 residues. The CDR3 DNA sequence: TGTGCCAGCAGTGCAGGTTTAGGGGAGCTGTTTTTT. It translates to CASSAGLGELFF.

Ten or more counts support this clonotype. The genes are TRBV5-4 and TRBJ2-5, with 8 bases lining up with TRBD1. Germline V gene sequence: CDR1 SGHNT, CDR2 YYREEE (reference sequence). The CDR3 length is 13 residues. V gave up 1 base and J gave up 5 bases; unmatched junction bases: 1. The CDR3 here is CASSLRTGETQYF. The CDR3 DNA follows: TGTGCCAGCAGCTTGAGGACAGGGGAGACCCAGTACTTC.

This clonotype was recorded at least ten times. V is TRBV5-1 and J is TRBJ2-7; D is uncertain. Germline V gene data show CDR1 as SGHRS and CDR2 as YFSETQ. V lost 3 bases, J lost 6 bases, and 19 bases lay in between. The CDR3 runs to 15 residues. This chain's CDR3 is CASSSLTNRACEQYV. Written as DNA, the CDR3 is TGCGCCAGCAGCTCCCTCACTAACCGCGCTTGCGAGCAGTACGTC.

This clonotype was picked up many times. CDR3 protein: CASSLRTGDENEQFF. The CDR3, as DNA: TGTGCCAGCAGCTTGAGGACAGGGGATGAGAATGAGCAGTTCTTC. The rearrangement links TRBV5-5 to TRBJ2-1, with 9 positions matching TRBD1. V lost 1 base and J lost 7; bases outside the gene matches: 6. The CDR3 contains 15 residues. Germline V CDR1 and CDR2: SGHKS, YYEKEE (reference sequence).

A few counts support this clonotype. V gene TRBV18 combines with J gene TRBJ2-6; D gene unclear. The V end was cut by 3 bases, the J end by 2 bases, with 11 bases between. CDR3 size: 16 residues. Germline V gene data show CDR1 as KGHSH and CDR2 as LQKENI. This CDR3 reads CASSPGRGPGANVLTF. The CDR3 DNA sequence: TGTGCCAGCTCACCGGGCAGAGGTCCTGGGGCCAACGTCCTGACTTTC.

This clonotype was counted only a few times. The V gene is TRBV4-1, the J gene TRBJ1-6; 8 bases match TRBD1. The junction had 10 bases not matched to a gene; V was cut back by 4 bases and J by 8 bases. The CDR3 runs 16 residues. Germline CDR1 MGHRA, CDR2 YSYEKL. In DNA form, the CDR3 reads TGCGCCAGCAGCCGAGTGCGACAGGGGAGGGATTCACCCCTCCACTTT. Translation: CASSRVRQGRDSPLHF.

The sample holds many counts of this clonotype. The rearrangement uses TRBV20-1 and TRBJ2-5; D might be TRBD1 or TRBD2, each matching 5 bases. V was cut by 6 bases and J by 5 bases, with 13 bases left in between. Germline CDR1 and CDR2: DFQATT and SNEGSKA (reference sequence). There are 12 residues in the CDR3. DNA for the CDR3: TGCAGTGCCCAGAGGGACCGCGAGACCCAGTACTTC. This codes for CSAQRDRETQYF.

The gene calls are TRBV18 and TRBJ1-6; D is unresolved. The CDR3 contains 15 residues. V lost 3 bases to trimming and J lost 10 bases, with 16 bases between them. Germline values: CDR1 KGHSH, CDR2 LQKENI. The CDR3 reads CASSPTSQSGSPLHF. DNA of the CDR3: TGTGCCAGCTCACCCACGTCACAGTCGGGCTCACCCCTCCACTTT.

This clonotype has a handful of counts. The CDR3 DNA sequence: TGTGCCAGCAGTCCCTTCCTCAGCGGGAGCTCCTACGAGCAGTACTTC. Its translation: CASSPFLSGSSYEQYF. The chain links TRBV12-3 or TRBV12-4 to TRBJ2-7; 8 bases line up with TRBD2. V was pared by 5 bases and J by 0 bases, with 9 bases of the junction left unmatched. The CDR3 covers 16 residues.

The V gene is TRBV9, the J gene TRBJ1-2; TRBD1 agrees at 7 bases. Germline loops: CDR1 SGDLS, CDR2 YYNGEE. The length of the CDR3 is 13 residues. The V gene end was trimmed by 4 bases and the J gene end by 7 bases; junction bases not matched to a gene: 7. The DNA of the CDR3 is TGTGCCAGCAGCCGACAGGGAGGATTTGGCTACACCTTC. Its translation: CASSRQGGFGYTF.

This clonotype was counted between two and nine times. The chain links TRBV4-1 to TRBJ1-1; D is uncertain. Trimming removed 2 bases from V and 2 bases from J, with 12 bases in between. The CDR3 has 15 residues. Germline values: CDR1 MGHRA, CDR2 YSYEKL. CDR3 amino acids: CASSQSALGNTEAFF. CDR3 coding DNA: TGCGCCAGCAGCCAAAGTGCGTTGGGAAACACTGAAGCTTTCTTT.

This clonotype has a count of ten or more. This CDR3 reads CASSGRTGAGNTIYF. Written as DNA, the CDR3 is TGTGCCAGCAGCGGACGGACAGGGGCAGGAAACACCATATATTTT. This chain joins TRBV5-5 and TRBJ1-3, with 9 nucleotides matching TRBD1. The CDR3 length is 15 residues. The germline V gene has CDR1 SGHKS and CDR2 YYEKEE (reference sequence). J lost 4 bases, V lost 4 bases, and 6 bases had no gene match.

V and J are TRBV5-1 and TRBJ1-1, with 8 bases matching TRBD1. This CDR3 contains 14 residues. Looked up from germline, CDR1 is SGHRS and CDR2 is YFSETQ. With 0 bases clipped from V and 7 bases from J, the junction kept 5 bases outside the gene matches. This chain's CDR3 is CASSLGTGIVEAFF. DNA for the CDR3: TGCGCCAGCAGCTTGGGGACAGGGATAGTTGAAGCTTTCTTT.

V gene TRBV12-3 or TRBV12-4 combines with J gene TRBJ2-7; 10 positions match TRBD1. The CDR3 has 15 amino acids. V was clipped by 6 bases and J by 5 bases; unmatched bases: 10. The CDR3 sequence: CASSPPGQGINEQYF. In nucleotides, the CDR3 is TGTGCCAGCAGCCCTCCGGGACAGGGGATCAACGAGCAGTACTTC.

The genes are TRBV5-5 and TRBJ1-5; 10 bases line up with TRBD1. CDR1 is SGHKS, CDR2 YYEKEE, per germline (reference sequence). The CDR3 sequence is 15 residues long. Trimming took 4 bases from V and 5 from J; bases not matched to a gene: 6. The CDR3 DNA reads TGTGCCAGCAGCCTAGGACAGGGGGTCGATCAGCCCCAGCATTTT. As protein: CASSLGQGVDQPQHF.

The rearrangement joins TRBV30 to TRBJ2-7; TRBD1 might be the D (6 bases). The length of the CDR3 is 13 residues. Germline V gives CDR1 GTSNPN, CDR2 SVGIG (reference sequence). Trimming removed 4 bases at V and 2 bases at J, with 12 bases between. The CDR3 is CAWTGHRAYEQYF. CDR3 sequence (DNA): TGTGCCTGGACGGGACACAGAGCCTACGAGCAGTACTTC.

The chain combines TRBV7-2 with TRBJ1-3; D gene ambiguous. The V gene's germline CDR1 is SGHTA and CDR2 FQGNSA. With 6 bases removed from V and 0 bases from J, the gap between germline ends came to 18 bases. The CDR3 sequence is 17 residues long. The CDR3, as DNA: TGTGCCAGCAGGAAAGGGCTGGGGATCAGCTCTGGAAACACCATATATTTT. Its protein is CASRKGLGISSGNTIYF.

The V and J genes are TRBV12-3 or TRBV12-4 and TRBJ2-1, with no clear D. The V end lost 10 bases, the J end lost 6 bases, and 13 bases lay between the germline ends. The CDR3 contains 12 residues. CDR3 coding DNA: TGTGCCATCACCCTCCGGCCCAATGAGCAGTTCTTC. Protein: CAITLRPNEQFF.

This clonotype occurred a few times. V and J are TRBV10-3 and TRBJ2-3, with D possibly TRBD1 on 6 matching bases. Trimming shortened V by 5 bases and J by 1 base, and 7 bases separated the two germline ends. Per the germline V gene, CDR1 is ENHRY and CDR2 is SYGVKD. The CDR3 extends over 13 amino acids. The CDR3 bases are TGTGCCATCAGTAACAGGGGCACAGATACGCAGTATTTT. Translating gives CAISNRGTDTQYF.

The chain recombines TRBV24-1 with TRBJ2-1; D may be TRBD1 or TRBD2 (6 bases each). Germline V CDR1 and CDR2: KGHDR, SFDVKD. The CDR3 length is 12 residues. V was trimmed by 5 bases and J by 8 bases, leaving 9 bases between them. Here the CDR3 DNA reads TGTGCCACCAGTGTAGGGGGGTATGAGCAGTTCTTC. Amino acids: CATSVGGYEQFF.

V gene TRBV7-2 combines with J gene TRBJ1-2; a possible D gene is TRBD1 (5 bases). Germline loops: CDR1 SGHTA, CDR2 FQGNSA. Trimming removed 3 bases at V and 6 bases at J, with 11 bases between. The CDR3 contains 13 residues. The CDR3 here is CASSFRVVDGYTF. CDR3 DNA: TGTGCCAGCAGCTTCAGGGTAGTGGATGGCTACACCTTC.

This chain connects TRBV27 to TRBJ2-7; possibly TRBD1 for D (6 bases). V lost 4 bases and J lost 9, with 16 bases in between. CDR3 length: 13 residues. CDR1 and CDR2 from the germline V gene are MNHEY and SMNVEV (reference sequence). The CDR3: CASSYGQGSVQYF. The CDR3, as DNA: TGTGCCAGCAGTTATGGGCAGGGGAGTGTGCAGTACTTC.

The chain couples TRBV6-5 to TRBJ1-3; no clear D. This CDR3 comprises 14 residues. V was trimmed by 7 bases and J by 0 bases, leaving 10 bases between them. Germline V gene sequence: CDR1 MNHEY, CDR2 SVGAGI. The CDR3 loop reads CASTETDSGNTIYF. The CDR3 DNA sequence: TGTGCCAGCACCGAAACCGACTCTGGAAACACCATATATTTT.

The chain links TRBV2 to TRBJ2-1, with D possibly called TRBD1 or TRBD2 (6 bases each). Germline V CDR1 and CDR2: SNHLY, FYNNEI. CDR3 length: 15 amino acids. The germline V and J ends were trimmed by 5 bases and 7 bases, with 18 bases remaining between them. Here the CDR3 reads CASSLFGGPGNEQFF. The DNA for the CDR3 is TGTGCCAGCAGTCTTTTCGGGGGCCCAGGTAATGAGCAGTTCTTC.

The V and J genes are TRBV23-1 and TRBJ2-3; D ambiguous. TRBV23-1 is annotated as an ORF whose role is uncertain. Trimming took off 1 base at V and 1 base at J, with 15 bases between the two ends. The CDR3 runs 17 residues. The CDR3 bases are TGCGCCAGCAGTCAATACTCTCACGGGCGACGCACAGATACGCAGTATTTT. Protein: CASSQYSHGRRTDTQYF.

This clonotype has a handful of counts. This chain links TRBV6-5 with TRBJ1-1; 9 bases align to TRBD1. The CDR3 covers 15 residues. Germline-derived CDR1 and CDR2 are MNHEY and SVGAGI. V dropped 3 bases and J dropped 6; count of bases not matched to a gene: 8. Here the CDR3 reads CASSYQTGGVAEAFF. As DNA, the CDR3 is TGTGCCAGCAGTTATCAGACAGGGGGGGTCGCTGAAGCTTTCTTT.

This clonotype was counted between two and nine times. The V gene is TRBV4-1, the J gene TRBJ2-6; D not certain. Germline lookup yields CDR1 MGHRA and CDR2 YSYEKL. V was shortened by 0 bases and J by 0 bases, with 6 bases between the two germline ends. The CDR3 runs to 16 residues. The CDR3 coding sequence is TGCGCCAGCAGCCAAGATCTGTTCTCTGGGGCCAACGTCCTGACTTTC. Its protein product is CASSQDLFSGANVLTF.

V gene TRBV11-2 combines with J gene TRBJ1-5; D is possibly TRBD1 (5 bases). The CDR3 runs to 15 residues. Trimming took off 4 bases at V and 7 bases at J, with 17 bases between the two ends. Germline assignment: CDR1 SGHAT and CDR2 FQNNGV. CDR3 region: CASSSSGGIEQPQHF. Written as DNA, the CDR3 is TGTGCCAGCAGCTCCAGCGGGGGAATCGAGCAGCCCCAGCATTTT. The full variable domain, its missing parts supplied by reference TRBV11-2 and TRBJ1-5, is EAGVAQSPRYKIIEKRQSVAFWCNPISGHATLYWYQQILGQGPKLLIQFQNNGVVDDSQLPKDRFSAERLKGVDSTLKIQPAKLEDSAVYLCASSSSGGIEQPQHFGDGTRLSIL.

The chain uses TRBV7-2 and TRBJ2-3; TRBD2 matches 10 bases. Trimming removed 5 bases from V and 0 bases from J; junction bases left unmatched: 8. The germline gives CDR1 SGHTA, CDR2 FQGNSA. This CDR3 is 17 amino acids long. The CDR3 nucleotides are TGTGCCAGCAGCCAAAGGACTAGCGGATCTAGCACAGATACGCAGTATTTT. Amino acid sequence: CASSQRTSGSSTDTQYF. The entire variable domain, with the rest obtained from reference TRBV7-2 and TRBJ2-3, is as follows: GAGVSQSPSNKVTEKGKDVELRCDPISGHTALYWYRQSLGQGLEFLIYFQGNSAPDKSGLPSDRFSAERTGGSVSTLTIQRTQQEDSAVYLCASSQRTSGSSTDTQYFGPGTRLTVL.

This clonotype was observed a handful of times. This chain connects TRBV28 to TRBJ2-4, with 8 positions matching TRBD1. Germline assignment: CDR1 MDHEN and CDR2 SYDVKM. The ends lost 4 bases at V and 7 bases at J; junction bases unmatched: 9. This CDR3 has 15 amino acids. Here the CDR3 DNA reads TGTGCCAGCAGTTCCCAGGCGACAGGGGCCAACATTCAGTACTTC. Encoded protein: CASSSQATGANIQYF.

This rearrangement joins TRBV5-6 to TRBJ2-3; 9 bases align to TRBD2. Germline V gene sequence: CDR1 SGHDT, CDR2 YYEEEE. The CDR3 consists of 19 residues. With V trimmed by 3 bases and J by 4 bases, 18 bases remained unmatched. CDR3 residues: CASSSAKGLARLEADTQYF. CDR3 coding DNA: TGTGCCAGCAGCTCCGCCAAAGGACTAGCGCGTCTGGAGGCAGATACGCAGTATTTT.